This TCR beta chain was documented in a study of control samples from healthy donors and cancer patients. Generated by immunoSEQ multiplex PCR, the TCRdb table keeps only in-frame clones and is missing some. The table has about 220,000 clones, roughly 94% seen once. CDR3 length: 18 amino acids. Trimming pared 7 bases from V and 2 bases from J, leaving 21 bases between. Germline-derived CDR1 and CDR2 are MDHEN and SYDVKM. This rearrangement joins TRBV28 to TRBJ1-6; a weak D match, TRBD1 (5 bases). Specimen: blood. This clonotype originated in a man over 45 in good health. CDR3 loop: CASTPKGLGPTYNSPLHF. The DNA for the CDR3 is TGTGCCAGCACTCCGAAGGGGCTAGGTCCTACCTATAATTCACCCCTCCACTTT.